This T cell receptor beta chain stems from a study of OX40 agonist ivuxolimab in advanced cancers. Across the study: Under the entry rules, prior anti-PD-1, anti-PD-L1 or anti-CTLA-4 therapy was allowed, and roughly 41% had some. Partial responses were observed in three patients, of whom one had hepatocellular carcinoma and two had cutaneous melanoma.

This CDR3 has 15 amino acids. Germline V gives CDR1 WNHNN, CDR2 SYGVQD (reference sequence). The V and J ends lost 0 bases and 4 bases respectively, with 10 bases between them. The table lists this clone with a few counts. Data came from immunoSEQ multiplex PCR; TCRdb stores just in-frame clones and leaves some out. The sample contains tens of thousands of clones, approximately 90% of which appear only once. The sequence was collected from an adult with an advanced solid tumor such as melanoma, head and neck, liver or kidney cancer. V and J are TRBV10-1 and TRBJ1-3; no clear D gene. The sample consisted of CD4+ or CD8+ T cells sorted from blood, taken in a trial of the OX40 agonist ivuxolimab. The CDR3 reads CASSESGPQGNTIYF. Here the CDR3 DNA reads TGCGCCAGCAGTGAGTCTGGCCCACAGGGAAACACCATATATTTT.